The rows below give T cell receptor beta chains drawn from one sample of a study of shared clonotypes between healthy human individuals. Sequencing used immunoSEQ multiplex PCR; TCRdb keeps in-frame clones, though not all of them. Counted here are some 690,000 clones, 80% to 95% occurring once; the ten biggest clones make up 34%. The source material was memory CD8+ T cells from PBMCs. These receptors originate from a man between 18 and 35 years old in good health. Some clones in this sample may be carry-over from other donors' samples. CDR3s include the opening cysteine and the closing phenylalanine or tryptophan. The D gene is left open where the match is weak. Clone size appears in some rows only: once, few, many, or a class for an expanded clone.

CDR3 protein: CASHWVTNTEAFF; CDR3 DNA: TGTGCCTCCCACTGGGTAACGAACACTGAAGCTTTCTTT; J gene: TRBJ1-1; clone size: NA; V gene: TRBV30; D gene: NA
CDR3 protein: CASSLDRGSATYEQYF; CDR3 DNA: TGTGCCAGCAGTTTGGACAGGGGGTCCGCTACCTACGAGCAGTACTTC; J gene: TRBJ2-7; clone size: NA; V gene: TRBV27; D gene: TRBD1
CDR3 protein: CASSSGLAGPRAYNEQFF; CDR3 DNA: TGTGCCAGCAGCTCGGGACTAGCGGGACCTCGGGCCTACAATGAGCAGTTCTTC; J gene: TRBJ2-1; clone size: NA; V gene: TRBV11-1; D gene: TRBD2
CDR3 protein: CASSHGTGVYEQYF; CDR3 DNA: TGCGCCAGCAGCCACGGGACAGGGGTTTACGAGCAGTACTTC; J gene: TRBJ2-7; clone size: NA; V gene: TRBV7-9; D gene: TRBD1
CDR3 protein: CASSYPEPQHF; CDR3 DNA: TGTGCCAGCAGTTACCCTGAGCCCCAGCATTTT; J gene: TRBJ1-5; clone size: NA; V gene: TRBV6-5; D gene: NA
CDR3 protein: CASSHGTGGSEEQYF; CDR3 DNA: TGCGCCAGCAGCCACGGGACAGGGGGGTCGGAGGAGCAGTACTTC; J gene: TRBJ2-7; clone size: NA; V gene: TRBV4-3; D gene: TRBD1
CDR3 protein: CASSPLRATGELFF; CDR3 DNA: TGCGCCAGCAGCCCCCTAAGGGCCACCGGGGAGCTGTTTTTT; J gene: TRBJ2-2; clone size: NA; V gene: TRBV4-1; D gene: NA
CDR3 protein: CASSQEDGGYGYTF; CDR3 DNA: TGCGCCAGCAGCCAAGAAGATGGGGGCTACGGCTACACCTTC; J gene: TRBJ1-2; clone size: NA; V gene: TRBV4-1; D gene: NA
CDR3 protein: CASSPTTGNSAFF; CDR3 DNA: TGTGCCAGCAGTCCGACCACAGGGAACTCAGCTTTCTTT; J gene: TRBJ1-1; clone size: NA; V gene: TRBV27; D gene: NA
CDR3 protein: CASMTGGLYEQYF; CDR3 DNA: TGTGCCAGCATGACGGGAGGGCTCTACGAGCAGTACTTC; J gene: TRBJ2-7; clone size: NA; V gene: TRBV2; D gene: TRBD2
CDR3 protein: CASRGQGAYTGELFF; CDR3 DNA: TGCGCCAGCAGGGGACAGGGGGCCTACACCGGGGAGCTGTTTTTT; J gene: TRBJ2-2; clone size: NA; V gene: TRBV10-2; D gene: TRBD1
CDR3 protein: CASSLARTVAYEQYF; CDR3 DNA: TGCGCCAGCAGCCTGGCCCGGACGGTCGCCTACGAGCAGTACTTC; J gene: TRBJ2-7; clone size: once; V gene: TRBV5-1; D gene: NA
CDR3 protein: CASSLATRGGRNTDTQYF; CDR3 DNA: TGTGCCAGCAGCTTAGCCACGAGGGGCGGGAGGAACACAGATACGCAGTATTTT; J gene: TRBJ2-3; clone size: NA; V gene: TRBV7-8; D gene: TRBD2
CDR3 protein: CASSGRGVYGYTF; CDR3 DNA: TGTGCCAGCAGCGGGCGGGGAGTCTATGGCTACACCTTC; J gene: TRBJ1-2; clone size: once; V gene: TRBV21-1; D gene: NA
CDR3 protein: CAEFGNTIYF; CDR3 DNA: TGTGCTGAATTTGGAAACACCATATATTTT; J gene: TRBJ1-3; clone size: NA; V gene: TRBV5-5; D gene: NA
CDR3 protein: CASSYVGYEQYF; CDR3 DNA: TGTGCCAGCAGTTATGTGGGCTACGAGCAGTACTTC; J gene: TRBJ2-7; clone size: NA; V gene: TRBV27; D gene: NA
CDR3 protein: CASSEIGGSNQPQHF; CDR3 DNA: TGTGCCAGCAGTGAAATCGGGGGAAGCAATCAGCCCCAGCATTTT; J gene: TRBJ1-5; clone size: NA; V gene: TRBV6-1; D gene: NA
CDR3 protein: CASSLIEETQYF; CDR3 DNA: TGTGCCAGCAGCTTAATAGAAGAGACCCAGTACTTC; J gene: TRBJ2-5; clone size: NA; V gene: TRBV7-9; D gene: NA
CDR3 protein: CASSVAREDTGELFF; CDR3 DNA: TGTGCCAGCAGCGTAGCTAGGGAGGACACCGGGGAGCTGTTTTTT; J gene: TRBJ2-2; clone size: NA; V gene: TRBV9; D gene: NA
CDR3 protein: CASSAGTRTTDTQYF; CDR3 DNA: TGTGCCAGCAGTGCCGGGACTAGGACCACAGATACGCAGTATTTT; J gene: TRBJ2-3; clone size: NA; V gene: TRBV25-1; D gene: TRBD2